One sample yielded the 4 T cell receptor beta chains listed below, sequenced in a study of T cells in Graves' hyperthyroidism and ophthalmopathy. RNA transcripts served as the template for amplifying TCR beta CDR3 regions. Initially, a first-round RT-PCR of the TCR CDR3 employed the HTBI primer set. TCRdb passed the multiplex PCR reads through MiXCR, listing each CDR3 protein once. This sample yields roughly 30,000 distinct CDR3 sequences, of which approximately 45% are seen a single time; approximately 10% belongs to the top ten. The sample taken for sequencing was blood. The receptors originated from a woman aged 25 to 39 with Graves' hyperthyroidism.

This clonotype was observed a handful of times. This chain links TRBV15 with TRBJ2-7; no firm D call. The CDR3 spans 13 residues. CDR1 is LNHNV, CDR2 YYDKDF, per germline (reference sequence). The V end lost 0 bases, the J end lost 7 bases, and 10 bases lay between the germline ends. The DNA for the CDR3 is TGTGCCACCAGCAGAGATAAGTTAGGTGAGCAGTACTTC. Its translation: CATSRDKLGEQYF.

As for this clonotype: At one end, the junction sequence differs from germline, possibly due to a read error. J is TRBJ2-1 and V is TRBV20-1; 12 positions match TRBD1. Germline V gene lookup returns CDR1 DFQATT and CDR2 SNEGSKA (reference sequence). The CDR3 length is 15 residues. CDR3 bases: TGCAGTGGGGGGGGACAGGGGGCCAAAGCCAATCAGCAGTTCTTC. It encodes CSGGGQGAKANQQFF.

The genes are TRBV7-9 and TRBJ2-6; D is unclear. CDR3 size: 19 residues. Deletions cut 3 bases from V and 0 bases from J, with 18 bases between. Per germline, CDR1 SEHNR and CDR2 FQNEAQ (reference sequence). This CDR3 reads CASSFSVPGLCSGANVLTF. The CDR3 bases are TGTGCCAGCAGCTTCTCAGTCCCCGGGCTGTGCTCTGGGGCCAACGTCCTGACTTTC.

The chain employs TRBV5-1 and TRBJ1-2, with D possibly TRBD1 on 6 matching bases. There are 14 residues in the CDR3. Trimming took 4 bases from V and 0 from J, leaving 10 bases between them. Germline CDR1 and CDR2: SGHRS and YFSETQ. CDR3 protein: CASSQDSANYGYTF. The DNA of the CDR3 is TGCGCCAGCAGCCAGGACAGTGCTAACTATGGCTACACCTTC.